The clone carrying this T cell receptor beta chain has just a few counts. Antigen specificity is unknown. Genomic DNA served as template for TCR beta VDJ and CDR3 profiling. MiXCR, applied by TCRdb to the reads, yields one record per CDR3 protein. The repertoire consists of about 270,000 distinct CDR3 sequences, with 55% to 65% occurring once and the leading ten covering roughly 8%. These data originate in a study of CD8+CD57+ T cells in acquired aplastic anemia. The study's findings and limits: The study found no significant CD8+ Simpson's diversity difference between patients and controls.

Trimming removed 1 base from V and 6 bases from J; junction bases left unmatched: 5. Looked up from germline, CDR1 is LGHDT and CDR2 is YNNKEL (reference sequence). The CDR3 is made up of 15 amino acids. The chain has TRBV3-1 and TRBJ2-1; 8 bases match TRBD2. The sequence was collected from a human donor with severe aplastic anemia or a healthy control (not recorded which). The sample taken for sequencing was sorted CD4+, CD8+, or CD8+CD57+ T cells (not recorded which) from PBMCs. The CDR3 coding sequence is TGTGCCAGCAGCCAAGGGTCAAGCGGGGGCAATGAGCAGTTCTTC. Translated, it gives CASSQGSSGGNEQFF.